The next 8 T cell receptor beta chains were all read from a single sample in a study of CD8 T cells in ankylosing spondylitis. TCRdb used MiXCR to reprocess the 5' RACE reads, holding one entry per CDR3 protein. The profile shows 150,000 to 200,000 distinct CDR3 sequences, roughly 10% of them singletons. The sample consisted of blood, either unsorted or a sorted T cell fraction (not recorded which). These TCRs come from a female donor with ankylosing spondylitis or in good health (not recorded which).

Notes on this clonotype: Being one base from a much bigger clone, this may be a read error. This rearrangement joins TRBV2 to TRBJ2-2; TRBD2 aligns across 10 bases. The CDR3 runs to 17 residues. CDR1 SNHLY and CDR2 FYNNEI come from the germline V gene. CDR3 residues: CASSERGTSGNTGELVF. CDR3 coding DNA: TGTGCCAGCAGTGAACGAGGAACTAGCGGGAACACCGGGGAGCTGGTTTTT.

This clonotype appeared a few times. This rearrangement joins TRBV3-1 to TRBJ1-2; 7 bases are shared with TRBD1. The junction had 7 bases not matched to a gene; V was cut back by 4 bases and J by 2 bases. CDR1 LGHDT and CDR2 YNNKEL come from the germline V gene (reference sequence). The CDR3 totals 15 residues. DNA for the CDR3: TGTGCCAGCAGCCGACCGGGACAGTCGAACTATGGCTACACCTTC. Protein sequence: CASSRPGQSNYGYTF.

The V call is TRBV6-1, the J call TRBJ2-1; D is ambiguous. The CDR3 is made up of 15 amino acids. The germline V gene has CDR1 MNHNS and CDR2 SASEGT. V lost 6 bases to trimming and J lost 1 base, with 13 bases between them. This chain's CDR3 is CASSTGPTSYNEQFF. As DNA, the CDR3 is TGTGCCAGCAGCACTGGCCCCACTTCCTACAATGAGCAGTTCTTC.

The chain combines TRBV20-1 with TRBJ1-1, with D unclear. Germline loops: CDR1 DFQATT, CDR2 SNEGSKA (reference sequence). V was pared by 0 bases and J by 0 bases, with 5 bases between. This CDR3 region has 13 residues. This CDR3 is CSARDTVNTEAFF. Written as DNA, the CDR3 is TGCAGTGCTAGAGATACGGTGAACACTGAAGCTTTCTTT.

This chain connects TRBV27 to TRBJ1-1, with D possibly TRBD1 on 6 matching bases. Trimming removed 0 bases from V and 3 bases from J, with 11 bases in between. The CDR3 is made up of 15 amino acids. CDR1 MNHEY and CDR2 SMNVEV come from the germline V gene (reference sequence). In DNA form, the CDR3 reads TGTGCCAGCAGTTTATCGGGGGGCCAGGACACTGAAGCTTTCTTT. It encodes CASSLSGGQDTEAFF.

This clonotype was seen repeatedly, ten times or more. This rearrangement joins TRBV2 to TRBJ2-3, with TRBD1 matching 7 bases. V was clipped by 4 bases and J by 12 bases; unmatched bases: 7. Germline V CDR1 and CDR2: SNHLY, FYNNEI. The CDR3 runs to 12 residues. Here the CDR3 reads CASSGGTEEQYF. The CDR3 DNA reads as TGTGCCAGCAGTGGGGGGACAGAAGAACAGTATTTT.

V usage is TRBV9 and J usage is TRBJ2-1; 8 nucleotides match TRBD2. Germline CDR1 and CDR2: SGDLS and YYNGEE. This CDR3 has 16 amino acids. Germline trimming cut 3 bases from V and 9 bases from J; bases unmatched to any gene: 14. Written as DNA, the CDR3 is TGTGCCAGCAGCGACCCCACTAGCGGACGATGGGGTGAGCAGTTCTTC. Protein sequence: CASSDPTSGRWGEQFF.

This clonotype has at least ten counts. CDR3 DNA sequence: TGTGCCAGCAGTGCAGAGCACGGTCTAGTTTATGAGCAGTTCTTC. This translates into CASSAEHGLVYEQFF. The V call is TRBV12-3 or TRBV12-4, the J call TRBJ2-1, with unresolved D. Trimming removed 5 bases at V and 8 bases at J, with 19 bases between. There are 15 residues in the CDR3.